The rows below give T cell receptor beta chains drawn from one sample of a study of blood T cell repertoires in COVID-19. Sequenced by immunoSEQ multiplex PCR; TCRdb stores in-frame clones only, minus some. The table lists roughly 150,000 clones, around 82% of them singletons. Sequencing was performed on peripheral blood. These receptors all come from a human donor with acute or convalescent COVID-19. The donor label of this sample is uncertain. CDR3s include the opening cysteine and the closing phenylalanine or tryptophan. A D gene is named only where the DNA matches it firmly. Clone size, where shown, is once, few, many, or a class for clones that have expanded.

v_gene: TRBV7-9
abundance: NA
d_gene: NA
j_gene: TRBJ1-2
CDR3nt: TGTGCCAGCAGCTTAGTTCCGGGGGGCTACACCTTC
CDR3aa: CASSLVPGGYTF

v_gene: TRBV6-1
abundance: NA
d_gene: NA
j_gene: TRBJ2-7
CDR3nt: TGTGCCAGCAGTGAAAGCAGGAACTACGAGCAGTACTTC
CDR3aa: CASSESRNYEQYF

v_gene: TRBV4-1
abundance: once
d_gene: NA
j_gene: TRBJ1-5
CDR3nt: TGCGCCAGCAGCCAAGAAGTAGATCAGCCCCAGCATTTT
CDR3aa: CASSQEVDQPQHF

v_gene: TRBV29-1
abundance: NA
d_gene: NA
j_gene: TRBJ2-1
CDR3nt: TGCAGCGCGGGGGGCAGGGAGCAGTTCTTC
CDR3aa: CSAGGREQFF

v_gene: TRBV9
abundance: NA
d_gene: TRBD1
j_gene: TRBJ1-5
CDR3nt: TGTGCCAGCAGCCCCGGGACAGGGGACAATCAGCCCCAGCATTTT
CDR3aa: CASSPGTGDNQPQHF

v_gene: TRBV18
abundance: NA
d_gene: NA
j_gene: TRBJ2-2
CDR3nt: TGTGCCAGCTCCCAACGACAGAGCAACACCGGGGAGCTGTTTTTT
CDR3aa: CASSQRQSNTGELFF

v_gene: TRBV2
abundance: once
d_gene: TRBD1
j_gene: TRBJ1-5
CDR3nt: TGTGCCAGCAGCGAAGACAGGGGTCTGTCCCAGCATTTT
CDR3aa: CASSEDRGLSQHF

v_gene: TRBV2
abundance: NA
d_gene: NA
j_gene: TRBJ1-5
CDR3nt: TGTGCCAGCAGGAAGGCAGGGGCCTATCAGCCCCAGCATTTT
CDR3aa: CASRKAGAYQPQHF

v_gene: TRBV7-9
abundance: NA
d_gene: NA
j_gene: TRBJ2-3
CDR3nt: TGTGCCAGCAGCCCCAACCGAGTCTTCACAGATACGCAGTATTTT
CDR3aa: CASSPNRVFTDTQYF

v_gene: TRBV13
abundance: NA
d_gene: TRBD1
j_gene: TRBJ1-2
CDR3nt: TGTGCCAGCAGCCATGGACAGGTTCTAAGCTACACCTTC
CDR3aa: CASSHGQVLSYTF

v_gene: TRBV7-3
abundance: many
d_gene: TRBD2
j_gene: TRBJ2-3
CDR3nt: TGTGCCAGCAGCCCTAGCGGGGCTAGCACAGATACGCAGTATTTT
CDR3aa: CASSPSGASTDTQYF

v_gene: TRBV7-7
abundance: NA
d_gene: TRBD2
j_gene: TRBJ2-2
CDR3nt: TGTGCTAGCAGCAAATGGACTAGCGGGGGGGCGACCTCCGGGGAGCTGTTTTTT
CDR3aa: CASSKWTSGGATSGELFF

v_gene: TRBV5-6
abundance: NA
d_gene: NA
j_gene: TRBJ2-1
CDR3nt: TGTGCCAGCAGCTCACCCGGGGGTAATGAGCAGTTCTTC
CDR3aa: CASSSPGGNEQFF

v_gene: TRBV2
abundance: NA
d_gene: TRBD1
j_gene: TRBJ1-2
CDR3nt: TGTGCCAGCGGGGTCACGACAGGGAACGGCTACACCTTC
CDR3aa: CASGVTTGNGYTF

v_gene: TRBV10-3
abundance: once
d_gene: TRBD1
j_gene: TRBJ1-2
CDR3nt: TGTGCCATCAGACAGGGGCAGCAGGGCTATGGCTACACCTTC
CDR3aa: CAIRQGQQGYGYTF

v_gene: TRBV30
abundance: many
d_gene: NA
j_gene: TRBJ2-1
CDR3nt: TGTGCCTGGAAGGGACGGGGGGCGTATTACAATGAGCAGTTCTTC
CDR3aa: CAWKGRGAYYNEQFF

v_gene: TRBV19
abundance: NA
d_gene: NA
j_gene: TRBJ2-2
CDR3nt: TGTGCCAGTAGTCCCCTGGGGGGGGCAGACACCGGGGAGCTGTTTTTT
CDR3aa: CASSPLGGADTGELFF

v_gene: TRBV2
abundance: few
d_gene: NA
j_gene: TRBJ1-5
CDR3nt: TGTGCCAGCTGGATTGGGGACTTTATAAGCAATCAGCCCCAGCATTTT
CDR3aa: CASWIGDFISNQPQHF

v_gene: TRBV19
abundance: NA
d_gene: NA
j_gene: TRBJ1-6
CDR3nt: TGTGCCAGTAGTATCGTCAGGGATAATTCACCCCTCCACTTT
CDR3aa: CASSIVRDNSPLHF

v_gene: TRBV2
abundance: NA
d_gene: TRBD1
j_gene: TRBJ1-1
CDR3nt: TGTGCCAGCAGTGGACAGGGGCGCAACACTGAAGCTTTCTTT
CDR3aa: CASSGQGRNTEAFF

v_gene: TRBV4-1
abundance: NA
d_gene: NA
j_gene: TRBJ1-6
CDR3nt: TGCGCCAGCAGCCAACACGGGACAACGAATTCACCCCTCCACTTT
CDR3aa: CASSQHGTTNSPLHF

v_gene: TRBV4-2
abundance: NA
d_gene: TRBD2
j_gene: TRBJ2-3
CDR3nt: TGTGCCAGCAGCGAGCGGGGGCCTAGCACAGATACGCAGTATTTT
CDR3aa: CASSERGPSTDTQYF

v_gene: TRBV30
abundance: NA
d_gene: TRBD1
j_gene: TRBJ1-2
CDR3nt: TGTGCCTGGAGTGAACGGACAGGGACGGGCTACACCTTC
CDR3aa: CAWSERTGTGYTF

v_gene: TRBV9
abundance: NA
d_gene: TRBD1
j_gene: TRBJ2-5
CDR3nt: TGTGCCAGCAGCGGGCAGGGGGCCGTGGAGACCCAGTACTTC
CDR3aa: CASSGQGAVETQYF